A single T cell receptor beta chain is shown here with its context. Its specific antigen is unknown. No clone much larger than this one lies a single base away; base qualities are absent. A case-control design nested within a healthcare worker cohort in London, UK, was used, with weekly nasopharyngeal swab PCR tests and blood sampling performed. Healthcare workers were enrolled in the week of the UK lockdown, from 23 to 31 March 2020, and were followed every week for up to 16 weeks. This specimen comes from a study of early T cells in non-severe SARS-CoV-2 infection (TCRdb year 2021). For the wider study: TCR sequencing used bulk RNA from unsorted whole blood, so alpha and beta chains could not be paired. General findings and caveats noted by the study authors: VDJdb matching was skewed toward anti-spike CD8 responses, so virus-specific expansions were likely underestimated and private and CD4 specificities were missed.

The method behind the library was 5' RACE. The sequencer was a NextSeq 500. The TCR library protocol attached unique molecular identifiers to individual cDNA molecules to correct for sequencing error and PCR bias. Both TCR alpha and beta chains were sequenced, and tight co-correlation was observed between alpha and beta sequence abundances in each sample. The paper's processing steps were these. Decombinator V4 was used to perform V gene, J gene and CDR3 annotation of TCR sequences. TCRs were defined as expanded if a significant change between any two time points was detected under a Poisson model with p below 0.0001. TCR abundances were normalised to the total number of TCRs sequenced per sample and expressed as counts per million. MAIT TCRs were defined by TRAV1-2 paired with TRAJ12, TRAJ20 or TRAJ33, and iNKT TCRs by TRAV10 paired with TRAJ18. A search of VDJdb, accessed on 1 November 2021, was run for TCRs annotated to CMV, EBV and SARS-CoV-2, with TCRs annotated for multiple antigens excluded. TCRdb took the public reads, trimmed them with fastp at Q25, ran MiXCR for clone calling and kept in-frame beta chains. A single entry per CDR3 protein holds the most common genes and DNA from its merged rows. TCRdb's processing, not the study's, gives the V and J calls here. The sample contains about 66,000 distinct CDR3 sequences, 20% to 25% of them found a single time. The ten largest clones add up to 16% of the sample.

From cysteine to phenylalanine, the CDR3 is 12 amino acids long. The DNA shown is the 36-base CDR3, in frame from base 1. CDR1 and CDR2 are read off the germline V gene as SQVTM and ANQGSEA. At the junction V is shortened by 6 bases and J by 5 bases, with 11 bases in between. The chain was built from TRBV29-1 and TRBJ1-5, with an unclear D gene assignment. Sequenced here: whole blood, sampled at baseline. The receptor was isolated from an adult who was a healthcare worker with PCR-confirmed SARS-CoV-2 infection or an uninfected control (not recorded which). CDR3 sequence: CSVRPGYQPQHF. The nucleotide sequence is given as TGCAGCGTCCGCCCAGGTTATCAGCCCCAGCATTTT.